A single T cell receptor (beta chain) is shown here with its context. The Seattle patients, enrolled during active infection, were followed longitudinally. The data are from a study of blood T cell repertoires in COVID-19. Study summary: Samples representing acute and convalescent COVID-19 were sourced from the United States, Italy and Spain.

Produced via immunoSEQ multiplex PCR; TCRdb's table is partial and in-frame only. The table includes more than 200,000 clones, more than 85% detected once. This CDR3 spans 14 amino acids. The V and J ends lost 6 bases and 0 bases respectively, with 6 bases between them. Germline V gene sequence: CDR1 SNHLY, CDR2 FYNNEI. Sequenced: peripheral blood. This sequence originates from a woman in her forties or fifties with COVID-19, enrolled during active disease. The chain combines TRBV2 with TRBJ1-6; D remains ambiguous. The CDR3 coding sequence is TGTGCCAGCAGGAGAGACTCCTATAATTCACCCCTCCACTTT. The encoded protein is CASRRDSYNSPLHF.